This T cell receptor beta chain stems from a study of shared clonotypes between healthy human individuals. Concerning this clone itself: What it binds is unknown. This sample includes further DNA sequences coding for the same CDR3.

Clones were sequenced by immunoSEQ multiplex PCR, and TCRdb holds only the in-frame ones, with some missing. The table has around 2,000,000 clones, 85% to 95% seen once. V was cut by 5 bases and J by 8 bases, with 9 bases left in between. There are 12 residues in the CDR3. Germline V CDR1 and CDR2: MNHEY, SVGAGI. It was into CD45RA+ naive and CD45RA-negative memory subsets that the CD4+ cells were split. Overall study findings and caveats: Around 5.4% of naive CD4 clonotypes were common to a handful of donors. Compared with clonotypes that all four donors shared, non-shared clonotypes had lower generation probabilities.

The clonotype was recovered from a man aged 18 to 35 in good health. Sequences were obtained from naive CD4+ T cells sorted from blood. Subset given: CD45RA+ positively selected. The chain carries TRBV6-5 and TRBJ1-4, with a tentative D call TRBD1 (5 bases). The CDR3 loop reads CASSTPGEKLFF. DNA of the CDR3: TGTGCCAGCAGTACCCCAGGGGAAAAACTGTTTTTT.